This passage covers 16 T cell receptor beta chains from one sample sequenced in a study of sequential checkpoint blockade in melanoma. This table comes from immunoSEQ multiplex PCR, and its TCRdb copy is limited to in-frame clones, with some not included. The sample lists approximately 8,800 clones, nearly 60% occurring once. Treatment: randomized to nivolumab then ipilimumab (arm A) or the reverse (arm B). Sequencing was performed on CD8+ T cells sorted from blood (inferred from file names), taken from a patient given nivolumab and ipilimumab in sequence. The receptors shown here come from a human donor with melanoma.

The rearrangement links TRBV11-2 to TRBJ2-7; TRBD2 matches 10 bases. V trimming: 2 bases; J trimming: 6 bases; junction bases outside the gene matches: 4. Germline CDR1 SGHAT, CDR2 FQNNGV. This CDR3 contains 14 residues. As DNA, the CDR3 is TGTGCCAGCAGCTTACTAGCGGGGGCGGCCGAGCAGTACTTC. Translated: CASSLLAGAAEQYF.

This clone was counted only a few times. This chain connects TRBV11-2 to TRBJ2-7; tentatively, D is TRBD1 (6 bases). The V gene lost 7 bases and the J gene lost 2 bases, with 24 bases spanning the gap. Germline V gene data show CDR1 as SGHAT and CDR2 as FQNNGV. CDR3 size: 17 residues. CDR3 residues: CASTSGATQNPPYEQYF. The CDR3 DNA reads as TGTGCCAGCACCTCAGGGGCAACACAAAATCCCCCCTACGAGCAGTACTTC.

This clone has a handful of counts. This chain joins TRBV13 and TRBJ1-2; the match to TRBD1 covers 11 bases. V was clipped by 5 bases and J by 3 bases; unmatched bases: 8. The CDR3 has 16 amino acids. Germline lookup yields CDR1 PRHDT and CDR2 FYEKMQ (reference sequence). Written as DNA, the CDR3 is TGTGCCAGCAGCCCGGAGGGACAGGGGGTTGACTATGGCTACACCTTC. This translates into CASSPEGQGVDYGYTF.

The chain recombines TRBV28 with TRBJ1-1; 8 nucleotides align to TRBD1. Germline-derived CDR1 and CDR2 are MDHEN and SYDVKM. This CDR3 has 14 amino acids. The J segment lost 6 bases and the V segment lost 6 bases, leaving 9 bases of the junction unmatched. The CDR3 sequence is CASSYNRGSPEAFF. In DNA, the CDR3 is TGTGCCAGCAGCTATAACAGGGGGAGCCCTGAAGCTTTCTTT.

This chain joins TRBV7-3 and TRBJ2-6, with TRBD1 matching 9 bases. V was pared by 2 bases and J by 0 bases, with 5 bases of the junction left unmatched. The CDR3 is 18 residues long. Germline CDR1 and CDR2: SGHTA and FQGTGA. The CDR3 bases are TGTGCCAGCAGCTTATTGGACAGGGGACCCTCTGGGGCCAACGTCCTGACTTTC. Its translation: CASSLLDRGPSGANVLTF.

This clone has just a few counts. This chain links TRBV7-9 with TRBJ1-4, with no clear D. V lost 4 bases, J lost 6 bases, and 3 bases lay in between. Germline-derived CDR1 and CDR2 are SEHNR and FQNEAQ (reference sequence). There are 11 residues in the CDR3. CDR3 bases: TGTGCCAGCAGCTCCGATGAAAAACTGTTTTTT. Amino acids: CASSSDEKLFF.

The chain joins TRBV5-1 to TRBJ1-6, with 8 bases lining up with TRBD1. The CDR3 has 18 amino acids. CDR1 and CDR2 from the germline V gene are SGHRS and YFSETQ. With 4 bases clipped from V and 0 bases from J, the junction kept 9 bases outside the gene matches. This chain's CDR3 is CASSQPTGESSYNSPLHF. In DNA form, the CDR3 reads TGCGCCAGCAGCCAGCCGACAGGGGAAAGCTCCTATAATTCACCCCTCCACTTT.

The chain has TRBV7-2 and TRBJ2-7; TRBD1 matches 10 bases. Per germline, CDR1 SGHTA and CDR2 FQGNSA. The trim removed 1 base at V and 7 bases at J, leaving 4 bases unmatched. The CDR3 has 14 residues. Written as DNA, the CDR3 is TGTGCCAGCAGCTTAGTCGGACAGGGGGGTGAGCAGTACTTC. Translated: CASSLVGQGGEQYF.

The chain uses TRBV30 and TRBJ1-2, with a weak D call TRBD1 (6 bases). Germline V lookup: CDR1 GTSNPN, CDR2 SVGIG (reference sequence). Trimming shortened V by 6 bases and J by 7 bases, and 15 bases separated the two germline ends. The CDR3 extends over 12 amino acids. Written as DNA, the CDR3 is TGTGCCTGCACAAAGACACAGGGTGGCTACACCTTC. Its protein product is CACTKTQGGYTF.

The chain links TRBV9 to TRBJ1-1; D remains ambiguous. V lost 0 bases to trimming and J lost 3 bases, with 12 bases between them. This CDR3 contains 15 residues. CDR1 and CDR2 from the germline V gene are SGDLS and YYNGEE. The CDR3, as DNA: TGTGCCAGCAGCGTAGGCCCCACCCCAGACACTGAAGCTTTCTTT. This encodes CASSVGPTPDTEAFF.

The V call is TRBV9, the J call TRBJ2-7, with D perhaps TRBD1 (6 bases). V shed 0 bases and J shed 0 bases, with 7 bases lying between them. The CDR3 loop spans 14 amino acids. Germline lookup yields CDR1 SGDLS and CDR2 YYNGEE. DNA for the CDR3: TGTGCCAGCAGCGTAGTGGACAGCTCCTACGAGCAGTACTTC. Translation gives CASSVVDSSYEQYF.

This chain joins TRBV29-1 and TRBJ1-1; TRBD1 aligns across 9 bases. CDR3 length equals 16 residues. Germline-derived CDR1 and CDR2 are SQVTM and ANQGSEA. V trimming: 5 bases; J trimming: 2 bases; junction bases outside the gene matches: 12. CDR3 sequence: CSVPDRGVRHNTEAFF. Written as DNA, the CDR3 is TGCAGCGTTCCCGACAGGGGGGTCCGCCACAACACTGAAGCTTTCTTT.

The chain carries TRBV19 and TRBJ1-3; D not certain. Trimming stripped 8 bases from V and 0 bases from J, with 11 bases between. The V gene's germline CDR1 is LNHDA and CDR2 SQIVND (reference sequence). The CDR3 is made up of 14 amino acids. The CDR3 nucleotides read TGTGCCAGTGCGATCCGATACTCTGGAAACACCATATATTTT. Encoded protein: CASAIRYSGNTIYF.

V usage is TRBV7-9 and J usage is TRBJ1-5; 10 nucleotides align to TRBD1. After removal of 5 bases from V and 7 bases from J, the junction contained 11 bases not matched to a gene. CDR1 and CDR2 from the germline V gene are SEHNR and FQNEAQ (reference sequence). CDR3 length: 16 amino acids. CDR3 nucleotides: TGTGCCAGCAGCCTCGGGACAGGGGAGGGTAGGCAGCCCCAGCATTTT. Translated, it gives CASSLGTGEGRQPQHF.

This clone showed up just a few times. CDR3 bases: TGTGCCACCGGACACGGTTGGTGGGAGCAGTACTTC. This gives the protein CATGHGWWEQYF. V usage is TRBV25-1 and J usage is TRBJ2-7; TRBD1 is a possible D gene (5 bases). V gave up 10 bases and J gave up 7 bases, with 17 bases separating them. This CDR3 comprises 12 residues. Germline V gives CDR1 MGHDK, CDR2 SYGVNS.

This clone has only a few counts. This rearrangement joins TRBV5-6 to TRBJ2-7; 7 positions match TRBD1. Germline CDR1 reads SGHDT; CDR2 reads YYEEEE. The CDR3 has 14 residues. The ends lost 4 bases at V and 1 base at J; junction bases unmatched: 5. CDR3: CASSPWDRSYEQYF. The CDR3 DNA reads TGTGCCAGCAGCCCATGGGACAGATCCTACGAGCAGTACTTC.